A single sample gave rise to the 17 T cell receptor beta chains below, sequenced in a study of blood T cell repertoires in COVID-19. Data came from immunoSEQ multiplex PCR; TCRdb stores just in-frame clones and leaves some out. Of approximately 80,000 clones listed, about 86% are singletons. The sequencing sample was made of peripheral blood. These TCRs come from an elderly man with acute or convalescent COVID-19.

This clone was seen a handful of times. This chain uses TRBV28 with TRBJ2-3; D is possibly TRBD1 (6 bases). The CDR3 consists of 14 residues. Germline V gene sequence: CDR1 MDHEN, CDR2 SYDVKM. The V end was cut by 6 bases, the J end by 3 bases, with 13 bases between. The CDR3 DNA reads TGTGCCAGCAGCCTTATCGGACAGACAGATACGCAGTATTTT. Protein product: CASSLIGQTDTQYF. The full variable domain, in which reference TRBV28 and TRBJ2-3 provide the parts outside the CDR3, is DVKVTQSSRYLVKRTGEKVFLECVQDMDHENMFWYRQDPGLGLRLIYFSYDVKMKEKGDIPEGYSVSREKKERFSLILESASTNQTSMYLCASSLIGQTDTQYFGPGTRLTVL.

In nucleotides, the CDR3 is TGCGCCAGCAGAGGGACAGGGCTGAACACTGAAGCTTTCTTT. Amino acid sequence: CASRGTGLNTEAFF. This rearrangement joins TRBV5-1 to TRBJ1-1, with 9 positions matching TRBD1. Losses at the gene ends were 5 bases for V and 0 bases for J; bases not matched to a gene: 2. This CDR3 is built from 14 residues. Germline CDR1 reads SGHRS; CDR2 reads YFSETQ.

This clone was detected only once. The J gene is TRBJ1-1, the V gene TRBV6-6; 10 bases agree with TRBD1. Germline values: CDR1 MNHNY, CDR2 SVGAGI (reference sequence). This CDR3 region has 15 residues. J was trimmed by 4 bases and V by 5 bases; bases with no gene match: 7. The CDR3 DNA reads as TGTGCCAGCAGTGACCGGGACAGGGGTTCCACTGAAGCTTTCTTT. Protein: CASSDRDRGSTEAFF.

Details on this clone: The junction shows a germline mismatch at one end, possibly a read error. The chain couples TRBV7-6 to TRBJ2-5; 7 bases agree with TRBD1. The CDR3 is 15 amino acids. CDR1 and CDR2 from the germline V gene are SGHVS and FNYEAQ. CDR3 sequence reads: CASRLGTAPQETQYF. CDR3 bases: TGTGCCAGCAGATTAGGGACAGCCCCCCAAGAGACCCAGTACTTC.

The chain recombines TRBV6-5 with TRBJ2-7, with 7 bases fitting TRBD2. CDR3 length: 13 amino acids. CDR1 and CDR2 (germline): MNHEY, SVGAGI. J gave up 7 bases and V 5 bases, and 8 bases lay outside the gene matches. CDR3 loop: CASSRAGRGEQYF. In DNA, the CDR3 is TGTGCCAGCAGTAGAGCGGGACGTGGGGAGCAGTACTTC.

This clone was counted once. The chain combines TRBV9 with TRBJ2-5; D perhaps matches TRBD2 (5 bases). V dropped 0 bases and J dropped 1 base, with 7 bases sitting between them. The germline gives CDR1 SGDLS, CDR2 YYNGEE. The CDR3 has 14 residues. CDR3: CASSVVGLQETQYF. Here the CDR3 DNA reads TGTGCCAGCAGCGTAGTCGGACTCCAAGAGACCCAGTACTTC.

The chain links TRBV28 to TRBJ1-1; D is ambiguous. CDR1 is MDHEN, CDR2 SYDVKM, per germline. Trimming took off 6 bases at V and 2 bases at J, with 10 bases between the two ends. This CDR3 has 13 amino acids. CDR3 in DNA: TGTGCCAGCAGGCCGTCAACAAACACTGAAGCTTTCTTT. Translation gives CASRPSTNTEAFF.

The CDR3, as DNA: TGCGCCAGTCAAGGGACAGGATATAACTATGGCTACACCTTC. Protein sequence: CASQGTGYNYGYTF. The chain recombines TRBV4-1 with TRBJ1-2; 8 bases are a match to TRBD1. With V trimmed by 9 bases and J by 1 base, 7 bases remained unmatched. CDR3 size: 14 residues. Germline-derived CDR1 and CDR2 are MGHRA and YSYEKL.

The chain couples TRBV28 to TRBJ1-2, with 8 bases aligning to TRBD1. This CDR3 is built from 15 residues. CDR1 is MDHEN and CDR2 is SYDVKM in the germline V gene. Losses at the gene ends were 10 bases for V and 0 bases for J; bases not matched to a gene: 10. CDR3 in DNA: TGTGCCAACCGGGCCCCGGGACAGGCTAACTATGGCTACACCTTC. Its protein product is CANRAPGQANYGYTF.

The J gene is TRBJ1-1, the V gene TRBV4-3; 9 bases match TRBD1. This CDR3 spans 15 amino acids. After removal of 0 bases from V and 4 bases from J, the junction contained 3 bases not matched to a gene. Germline CDR1 LGHNA, CDR2 YSLEER. The CDR3 loop is CASSQEGTGPTEAFF. CDR3 coding DNA: TGCGCCAGCAGCCAAGAAGGGACAGGGCCCACTGAAGCTTTCTTT.

This chain joins TRBV7-8 and TRBJ2-7, with 7 positions matching TRBD1. Trimming took 5 bases from V and 2 from J; bases not matched to a gene: 9. The CDR3 covers 15 residues. Germline CDR1 is SGHVS and CDR2 is FQNEAQ. The CDR3 DNA is TGTGCCAGCAGCCTTGGGACAGCCGCAACCTACGAGCAGTACTTC. Translating gives CASSLGTAATYEQYF.

This clone has only a few counts. The genes are TRBV7-9 and TRBJ2-5, with D possibly TRBD2 on 5 matching bases. Germline CDR1 and CDR2: SEHNR and FQNEAQ (reference sequence). Between the trimmed V and J ends, which lost 1 base and 3 bases, there was a span of 12 bases. This CDR3 region has 15 residues. CDR3 loop: CASSLVSNGKETQYF. The CDR3 region has the DNA TGTGCCAGCAGCTTAGTCAGCAACGGGAAAGAGACCCAGTACTTC.

The chain combines TRBV7-6 with TRBJ2-4, with 10 bases fitting TRBD2. Trimming took 2 bases from V and 15 from J; bases not matched to a gene: 16. Germline CDR1 is SGHVS and CDR2 is FNYEAQ. CDR3 size: 16 residues. The chain's CDR3 is CASSLRQGASGRELYF. CDR3 DNA: TGTGCCAGCAGCTTAAGGCAGGGGGCTAGCGGGAGAGAATTGTACTTC.

Here the CDR3 reads CASSHGQGAPNEQYF. The CDR3 bases are TGCGCCAGCAGCCATGGACAGGGGGCGCCGAACGAGCAGTACTTC. This chain connects TRBV4-3 to TRBJ2-7; TRBD1 matches 11 bases. This CDR3 contains 15 residues. V trimming: 3 bases; J trimming: 5 bases; junction bases outside the gene matches: 6. Germline CDR1 LGHNA, CDR2 YSLEER.

The rearrangement joins TRBV5-1 to TRBJ1-2; D ambiguous. The CDR3 contains 12 residues. Trimming removed 4 bases from V and 5 bases from J, with 9 bases in between. Germline CDR1 reads SGHRS; CDR2 reads YFSETQ. DNA for the CDR3: TGCGCCAGCAGCCGGGAAGGGTATGGCTACACCTTC. This sequence encodes CASSREGYGYTF. Variable domain in full (rest from reference TRBV5-1 and TRBJ1-2): KAGVTQTPRYLIKTRGQQVTLSCSPISGHRSVSWYQQTPGQGLQFLFEYFSETQRNKGNFPGRFSGRQFSNSRSEMNVSTLELGDSALYLCASSREGYGYTFGSGTRLTVV.

This clone was seen just once. The chain joins TRBV18 to TRBJ2-1, with 8 bases lining up with TRBD2. The CDR3 spans 16 residues. The V gene's germline CDR1 is KGHSH and CDR2 LQKENI. J lost 0 bases, V lost 6 bases, and 7 bases had no gene match. CDR3 in amino acids: CASSYQRGSSYNEQFF. CDR3 DNA: TGTGCCAGCTCTTATCAGCGGGGGAGCTCCTACAATGAGCAGTTCTTC.

The chain joins TRBV7-2 to TRBJ1-1; D might be TRBD1 (5 bases). Germline loops: CDR1 SGHTA, CDR2 FQGNSA. Deletions cut 1 base from V and 5 bases from J, with 8 bases between. This CDR3 contains 13 residues. The CDR3 loop is CASSLGRVTEAFF. The CDR3 coding sequence is TGTGCCAGCAGCTTAGGCAGGGTAACTGAAGCTTTCTTT.